Each of the 9 T cell receptor beta chains below was sequenced from the same sample in a study of blood T cell repertoires in COVID-19. The table came from immunoSEQ multiplex PCR; TCRdb's copy has only in-frame clones and leaves some out. The data contain 84,000 or so clones, more than 70% of them singletons. Material: peripheral blood. The receptors come from a man older than 75 with active or convalescent COVID-19.

CDR3 nucleotide sequence: TGCGCCAGCAGCACAGGACAGGGGGGCGAAAAACTGTTTTTT. It specifies CASSTGQGGEKLFF. The chain has TRBV5-1 and TRBJ1-4, with 10 bases lining up with TRBD1. V gave up 4 bases and J gave up 8 bases; unmatched junction bases: 5. Germline assignment: CDR1 SGHRS and CDR2 YFSETQ. The CDR3 sequence is 14 residues long.

The chain links TRBV6-6 to TRBJ2-3; TRBD1 matches at 7 bases. With V trimmed by 7 bases and J by 3 bases, 7 bases remained unmatched. CDR1 and CDR2 (germline): MNHNY, SVGAGI (reference sequence). The CDR3 consists of 14 residues. The CDR3 DNA sequence: TGTGCCAGCACCCGAACAGGGGAAACAGATACGCAGTATTTT. It translates to CASTRTGETDTQYF.

This chain connects TRBV28 to TRBJ2-5; a possible D gene is TRBD2 (5 bases). Trimming shortened V by 2 bases and J by 3 bases, and 10 bases separated the two germline ends. The CDR3 runs to 14 residues. Germline V gene data show CDR1 as MDHEN and CDR2 as SYDVKM. The CDR3 DNA reads TGTGCCAGCAGTTTACAGGACGGGGAAGAGACCCAGTACTTC. It specifies CASSLQDGEETQYF.

This chain connects TRBV2 to TRBJ2-1; no firm D call. The CDR3 extends over 13 amino acids. V shed 4 bases and J shed 1 base, with 5 bases lying between them. Germline CDR1 reads SNHLY; CDR2 reads FYNNEI. CDR3 amino acids: CASSVVSYNEQFF. In DNA form, the CDR3 reads TGTGCCAGCAGTGTAGTGTCCTACAATGAGCAGTTCTTC.

Here the CDR3 reads CASRTGGVNTEAFF. In nucleotides, the CDR3 is TGTGCCAGCAGAACCGGGGGGGTGAACACTGAAGCTTTCTTT. The chain recombines TRBV3-1 (or the pseudogene TRBV3-2) with TRBJ1-1; D is perhaps TRBD1 (5 bases). Germline assignment: CDR1 LGHDT and CDR2 YNNKEL (reference sequence). The CDR3 is made up of 14 amino acids. Trimming cost V 6 bases and J 0 bases, with 11 bases left between them.

This clone occurred a few times. The J gene is TRBJ1-1, the V gene TRBV19; D may be TRBD1 (6 bases). Germline CDR1 reads LNHDA; CDR2 reads SQIVND (reference sequence). The V gene lost 5 bases and the J gene lost 0 bases, with 22 bases spanning the gap. The CDR3 contains 18 residues. CDR3 sequence: CASSPRTETTRMNTEAFF. Here the CDR3 DNA reads TGTGCCAGTAGTCCCAGGACAGAAACTACCCGAATGAACACTGAAGCTTTCTTT.

V and J are TRBV4-2 and TRBJ2-1, with 7 nucleotides matching TRBD1. The germline gives CDR1 LGHNA, CDR2 YNFKEQ. The V and J ends lost 4 bases and 7 bases, in that order; junction bases with no gene match: 1. This CDR3 is 12 amino acids long. The CDR3 DNA follows: TGTGCCAGCAGCCCACAGGGGAATGAGCAGTTCTTC. The encoded protein is CASSPQGNEQFF.

This chain uses TRBV19 with TRBJ1-1; possible D gene TRBD1, 5 bases. Germline CDR1 reads LNHDA; CDR2 reads SQIVND (reference sequence). With 6 bases removed from V and 10 bases from J, the gap between germline ends came to 12 bases. There are 11 residues in the CDR3. CDR3 protein: CASSAGVAAFF. In DNA form, the CDR3 reads TGTGCCAGTAGCGCGGGGGTAGCAGCTTTCTTT.

This clone was detected only once. V is TRBV6-5 and J is TRBJ2-1, with TRBD2 matching over 11 bases. Trimming cost V 5 bases and J 10 bases; bases outside gene matches: 7. The CDR3 runs to 14 residues. Germline V CDR1 and CDR2: MNHEY, SVGAGI. The CDR3 is CASSSSGGAGEQFF. The CDR3 nucleotides read TGTGCCAGCAGTAGTAGCGGGGGGGCAGGGGAGCAGTTCTTC.